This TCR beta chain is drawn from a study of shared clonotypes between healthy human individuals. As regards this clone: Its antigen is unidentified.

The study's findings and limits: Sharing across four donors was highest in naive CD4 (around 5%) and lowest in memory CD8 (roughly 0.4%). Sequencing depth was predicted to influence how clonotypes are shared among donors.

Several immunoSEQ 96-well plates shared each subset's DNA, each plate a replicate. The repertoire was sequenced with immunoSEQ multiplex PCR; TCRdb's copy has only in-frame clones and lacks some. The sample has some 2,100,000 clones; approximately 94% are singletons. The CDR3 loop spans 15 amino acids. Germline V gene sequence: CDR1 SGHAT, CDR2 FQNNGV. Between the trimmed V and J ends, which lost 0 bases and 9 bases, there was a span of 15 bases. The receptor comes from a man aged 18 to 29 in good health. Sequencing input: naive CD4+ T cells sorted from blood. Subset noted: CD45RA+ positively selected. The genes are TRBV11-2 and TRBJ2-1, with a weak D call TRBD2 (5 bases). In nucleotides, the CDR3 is TGTGCCAGCAGCTTAGAAGAGGGCAGCTATTTTGAGCAGTTCTTC. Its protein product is CASSLEEGSYFEQFF.